This entry lists 17 T cell receptor beta chains sequenced from one sample in a study of graft-versus-host responses after intestinal transplantation. Plating of some 200,000 CFSE-labeled responder cells was done together with some 200,000 irradiated, violet-dye-labeled stimulator cells. This table comes from immunoSEQ multiplex PCR, and its TCRdb copy is limited to in-frame clones, with some not included. Among several thousand clones listed, around a third were seen once. The material sequenced was alloreactive CD8+ T cells from a mixed lymphocyte reaction culture, taken before transplantation. Indicated subset: CFSE-low proliferating T cells sorted from roughly 6-day pre-transplant mixed lymphocyte reaction (GvH or HvG direction). All receptors come from a human patient who was an organ donor for intestinal transplantation.

This clone has only a few counts. This chain joins TRBV27 and TRBJ2-5; possible D gene TRBD1, 6 bases. Germline-derived CDR1 and CDR2 are MNHEY and SMNVEV (reference sequence). V gave up 6 bases and J gave up 5 bases, with 13 bases separating them. CDR3 length: 13 residues. CDR3 loop: CASSLGAWETQYF. DNA of the CDR3: TGTGCCAGCAGCTTGGGGGCCTGGGAGACCCAGTACTTC.

The J gene is TRBJ2-7, the V gene TRBV23-1; tentative D call: TRBD1 (6 bases). TRBV23-1 is sorted into the ORF group, with uncertain function. This CDR3 has 17 amino acids. Trimming pared 0 bases from V and 3 bases from J, leaving 18 bases between. The CDR3 is CASSQSSGVPNGYEQYF. The CDR3 DNA reads TGCGCCAGCAGTCAATCCTCAGGGGTCCCAAACGGCTACGAGCAGTACTTC.

V and J are TRBV6-1 and TRBJ2-6; D is perhaps TRBD1 (5 bases). CDR1 is MNHNS and CDR2 is SASEGT in the germline V gene. Trimming pared 7 bases from V and 2 bases from J, leaving 6 bases between. This CDR3 has 13 amino acids. This CDR3 is CASTGTGANVLTF. In DNA, the CDR3 is TGTGCCAGCACAGGGACTGGGGCCAACGTCCTGACTTTC.

The DNA of the CDR3 is TGTGCCAGCAGGCGTCTACGGGGGGCGATGGATACGCAGTATTTT. This sequence encodes CASRRLRGAMDTQYF. V gene TRBV11-2 combines with J gene TRBJ2-3; tentative D call: TRBD2 (7 bases). Trimming took off 6 bases at V and 6 bases at J, with 19 bases between the two ends. Germline values: CDR1 SGHAT, CDR2 FQNNGV. The CDR3 length is 15 residues.

V usage is TRBV6-1 and J usage is TRBJ1-2, with TRBD1 as a possible D gene (5 bases). V lost 5 bases and J lost 5, with 18 bases in between. The V gene's germline CDR1 is MNHNS and CDR2 SASEGT. The CDR3 has 15 amino acids. Written as DNA, the CDR3 is TGTGCCAGCAGTAACCCCCGGGGGGGTACTTATGGCTACACCTTC. Amino acids: CASSNPRGGTYGYTF.

The J gene is TRBJ2-1, the V gene TRBV19, with 7 positions matching TRBD2. CDR1 is LNHDA and CDR2 is SQIVND in the germline V gene (reference sequence). The CDR3 is 16 residues long. The V gene end was trimmed by 5 bases and the J gene end by 9 bases; junction bases not matched to a gene: 16. The CDR3 is CASSPKGAGSMGEQFF. As DNA, the CDR3 is TGTGCCAGTAGTCCCAAGGGAGCGGGAAGTATGGGTGAGCAGTTCTTC.

About this clone: A much more abundant neighbour one base away suggests this may be a read error. The gene calls are TRBV10-1 and TRBJ1-6; 8 bases fit TRBD1. The CDR3 sequence is 14 residues long. Germline values: CDR1 WNHNN, CDR2 SYGVQD (reference sequence). The DNA for the CDR3 is TGCGCCAACAGTCTCGACAGGGGTGATTCACCCCTCCACTTT. This sequence encodes CANSLDRGDSPLHF.

The sample holds a few counts of this clone. The chain uses TRBV9 and TRBJ2-1, with 8 bases matching TRBD1. V was clipped by 0 bases and J by 8 bases; unmatched bases: 7. Germline values: CDR1 SGDLS, CDR2 YYNGEE. The CDR3 spans 15 residues. The CDR3 is CASSVVGSGGHEQFF. CDR3 in DNA: TGTGCCAGCAGCGTAGTAGGGTCAGGGGGCCATGAGCAGTTCTTC.

This chain links TRBV4-1 with TRBJ2-7; TRBD2 matches 16 bases. The CDR3 consists of 19 residues. V was clipped by 6 bases and J by 0 bases; unmatched bases: 11. CDR1 is MGHRA, CDR2 YSYEKL, per germline. CDR3 loop: CASSRTPGLAGGSSYEQYF. The CDR3 nucleotides are TGCGCCAGCAGTCGAACTCCGGGACTAGCGGGGGGGAGCTCCTACGAGCAGTACTTC.

The V gene is TRBV2, the J gene TRBJ2-5, with 8 bases lining up with TRBD2. The CDR3 spans 13 residues. With V trimmed by 8 bases and J by 4 bases, 6 bases remained unmatched. CDR1 and CDR2 (germline): SNHLY, FYNNEI. CDR3 nucleotides: TGTGCCAGCCGTAGACTAGCGCGAGAGACCCAGTACTTC. Its protein is CASRRLARETQYF. Supplemented by reference TRBV2 and TRBJ2-5, the full variable domain reads EPEVTQTPSHQVTQMGQEVILRCVPISNHLYFYWYRQILGQKVEFLVSFYNNEISEKSEIFDDQFSVERPDGSNFTLKIRSTKLEDSAMYFCASRRLARETQYFGPGTRLLVL.

The rearrangement joins TRBV11-3 to TRBJ2-5; maybe TRBD2 (7 bases). This CDR3 is 14 amino acids long. Germline V CDR1 and CDR2: SGHNT, YENEEA. V was trimmed by 4 bases and J by 7 bases, leaving 16 bases between them. CDR3 amino acids: CASSWGGLLGTQYF. As DNA, the CDR3 is TGTGCCAGCAGCTGGGGGGGGCTCCTGGGGACCCAGTACTTC.

This chain connects TRBV6-4 to TRBJ2-3, with D tentatively TRBD2 (6 bases). Trimming left V 0 bases short and J 0 bases short, with 10 bases between. Germline values: CDR1 MRHNA, CDR2 SNTAGT. This CDR3 is built from 16 residues. CDR3 nucleotide sequence: TGTGCCAGCAGTGACTCGGCGGGGTCTAGCACAGATACGCAGTATTTT. This translates into CASSDSAGSSTDTQYF.

By proportion, this clone is medium-sized. Distinct nucleotide sequences in the sample also encode this CDR3. V and J are TRBV6-4 and TRBJ2-1; TRBD2 matches 11 bases. This CDR3 contains 15 residues. Trimming removed 0 bases from V and 6 bases from J; junction bases left unmatched: 1. Germline V CDR1 and CDR2: MRHNA, SNTAGT. CDR3 loop: CASSDSSGGANEQFF. The CDR3 nucleotides are TGTGCCAGCAGTGACTCTAGCGGGGGGGCCAATGAGCAGTTCTTC.

Relative to its sample, this clone is large (0.1 to 1%). CDR3: CASSLRSYEQYF. Written as DNA, the CDR3 is TGTGCCAGCAGCTTGCGGAGCTACGAGCAGTACTTC. This chain links TRBV5-4 with TRBJ2-7; D is undetermined. CDR1 SGHNT and CDR2 YYREEE come from the germline V gene (reference sequence). The V end lost 1 base, the J end lost 3 bases, and 5 bases lay between the germline ends. The CDR3 loop spans 12 amino acids.

This clone has a handful of counts. The chain links TRBV7-9 to TRBJ2-6, with no clear D. Germline lookup yields CDR1 SEHNR and CDR2 FQNEAQ (reference sequence). V shed 2 bases and J shed 4 bases, with 9 bases lying between them. This CDR3 region has 15 residues. In nucleotides, the CDR3 is TGTGCCAGCAGCTTACCGCCCAGGGGGGCCAACGTCCTGACTTTC. Translated: CASSLPPRGANVLTF.

This clone came up a few times. The chain uses TRBV29-1 and TRBJ2-7; the D is unclear. The V gene's germline CDR1 is SQVTM and CDR2 ANQGSEA. The V end was cut by 7 bases, the J end by 1 base, with 14 bases between. The CDR3 has 13 amino acids. This CDR3 reads CSACPGGSYEQYF. The CDR3 DNA reads TGCAGCGCCTGCCCCGGCGGTTCCTACGAGCAGTACTTC.

The V gene is TRBV4-2, the J gene TRBJ2-3; 12 bases align to TRBD2. The V gene's germline CDR1 is LGHNA and CDR2 YNFKEQ. The CDR3 covers 16 residues. The V segment lost 5 bases and the J segment 2 bases; nucleotides outside the gene matches: 5. In DNA, the CDR3 is TGTGCCAGCAGCGCTCTAGCGGGGGGGCCCACAGATACGCAGTATTTT. Protein: CASSALAGGPTDTQYF.